The 32 T cell receptor beta chains below come from one sample, sequenced in a study of cytomegalovirus exposure and HLA in healthy donors (dated by TCRdb to about 2017). The method was the immunoSEQ multiplex PCR assay. For the multiplex PCR, a mixture combining 60 forward primers for TCR Vbeta segments and 13 reverse primers for TCR Jbeta segments was used. Held by TCRdb, this immuneACCESS table contains in-frame sequences only and omits some clones. Under half of the omission traces to an unresolved V gene where checked; the cause of the rest is unknown. Recorded for this sample are 200,000 to 250,000 clones; around 85% of them occurred a single time. The top ten clonotypes cover about 1.2% of the sample. Sample: PBMCs. The receptor source for this set is a human donor in good health.

V is TRBV2 and J is TRBJ2-7; 7 nucleotides line up with TRBD1. This CDR3 spans 12 amino acids. In germline, CDR1 is SNHLY, CDR2 FYNNEI. V gave up 6 bases and J gave up 4 bases; unmatched junction bases: 3. The CDR3 loop is CASRGQSYEQYF. The CDR3 nucleotides read TGTGCCAGCAGGGGACAGAGTTACGAGCAGTACTTC.

The chain has TRBV9 and TRBJ1-3; 9 positions match TRBD1. Germline trimming cut 0 bases from V and 4 bases from J; bases unmatched to any gene: 8. The CDR3 loop spans 17 amino acids. The germline V gene has CDR1 SGDLS and CDR2 YYNGEE. CDR3 in amino acids: CASSVAVGTGRGNTIYF. In DNA form, the CDR3 reads TGTGCCAGCAGCGTAGCAGTAGGGACAGGGCGGGGAAACACCATATATTTT.

The CDR3 reads CASSFLNQPQHF. As DNA, the CDR3 is TGTGCCAGCAGTTTCCTGAATCAGCCCCAGCATTTT. This rearrangement joins TRBV28 to TRBJ1-5; D unresolved. V was shortened by 3 bases and J by 4 bases, with 4 bases between the two germline ends. Germline V gene sequence: CDR1 MDHEN, CDR2 SYDVKM. CDR3 length equals 12 residues. The whole variable domain, filled in from reference TRBV28 and TRBJ1-5, reads DVKVTQSSRYLVKRTGEKVFLECVQDMDHENMFWYRQDPGLGLRLIYFSYDVKMKEKGDIPEGYSVSREKKERFSLILESASTNQTSMYLCASSFLNQPQHFGDGTRLSIL.

V gene TRBV7-9 combines with J gene TRBJ1-2, with D possibly matching TRBD1 (5 bases). The V end lost 5 bases, the J end lost 8 bases, and 24 bases lay between the germline ends. CDR3 length: 16 residues. The germline CDR1 and CDR2 sequences are SEHNR and FQNEAQ (reference sequence). This CDR3 is CASSAGLGREDQGYTF. CDR3 DNA: TGTGCCAGCAGCGCGGGACTAGGGAGGGAAGATCAGGGCTACACCTTC. Filled out from reference TRBV7-9 and TRBJ1-2, the complete variable domain reads DTGVSQNPRHKITKRGQNVTFRCDPISEHNRLYWYRQTLGQGPEFLTYFQNEAQLEKSRLLSDRFSAERPKGSFSTLEIQRTEQGDSAMYLCASSAGLGREDQGYTFGSGTRLTVV.

This chain connects TRBV7-9 to TRBJ2-7; TRBD2 matches at 12 bases. CDR1 and CDR2 from the germline V gene are SEHNR and FQNEAQ (reference sequence). CDR3 length equals 15 residues. V lost 2 bases, J lost 7 bases, and 6 bases stayed unmatched. The CDR3 region has the DNA TGTGCCAGCAGCTTACTAGCGGGAGGGCCCGAAGAGCAGTACTTC. Protein sequence: CASSLLAGGPEEQYF.

As to this clone: Other DNA sequences of this sample code for an identical CDR3. The V gene is TRBV7-9, the J gene TRBJ2-3; the match to TRBD2 covers 7 bases. With V trimmed by 5 bases and J by 0 bases, 2 bases remained unmatched. CDR3 size: 14 residues. Germline V gene lookup returns CDR1 SEHNR and CDR2 FQNEAQ (reference sequence). The DNA for the CDR3 is TGTGCCAGCAGCCTTAGCGGGAGCACAGATACGCAGTATTTT. Translated: CASSLSGSTDTQYF.

V is TRBV6-1 and J is TRBJ2-7; no firm D call. The V end was cut by 2 bases, the J end by 6 bases, with 11 bases between. Germline assignment: CDR1 MNHNS and CDR2 SASEGT. The CDR3 length is 13 residues. CDR3 protein: CASSESSRREQYF. CDR3 nucleotide sequence: TGTGCCAGCAGTGAAAGTTCCAGGCGCGAGCAGTACTTC.

V gene TRBV7-2 combines with J gene TRBJ1-1, with 7 bases matching TRBD1. Germline CDR1 reads SGHTA; CDR2 reads FQGNSA. This CDR3 spans 14 amino acids. The trim removed 6 bases at V and 0 bases at J, leaving 4 bases unmatched. The CDR3 loop is CASSTGALNTEAFF. The CDR3 DNA reads TGTGCCAGCAGTACAGGGGCTTTGAACACTGAAGCTTTCTTT.

The V call is TRBV28, the J call TRBJ1-5; TRBD1 matches 10 bases. CDR1 and CDR2 (germline): MDHEN, SYDVKM. V shed 4 bases and J 1 base; nucleotides not matched to a gene: 7. This CDR3 region has 17 residues. The CDR3 sequence is CASSSRQGARSNQPQHF. As DNA, the CDR3 is TGTGCCAGCAGTTCAAGACAGGGGGCTAGAAGCAATCAGCCCCAGCATTTT.

Only one count was recorded for this clone. Here the CDR3 reads CASSWDRGGIYGYTF. CDR3 DNA: TGTGCCAGCAGCTGGGACAGGGGGGGAATCTATGGCTACACCTTC. The V and J genes are TRBV5-5 and TRBJ1-2, with TRBD1 matching 11 bases. V shed 3 bases, J shed 4 bases, and the junction held 5 bases outside the gene matches. This CDR3 spans 15 amino acids. Germline V gene lookup returns CDR1 SGHKS and CDR2 YYEKEE (reference sequence).

This chain joins TRBV19 and TRBJ1-1; D is uncertain. Germline lookup yields CDR1 LNHDA and CDR2 SQIVND (reference sequence). V lost 3 bases to trimming and J lost 6 bases, with 14 bases between them. There are 14 residues in the CDR3. In DNA, the CDR3 is TGTGCCAGTAGTATGGAGGCGCGTGGGGCTGAAGCTTTCTTT. This codes for CASSMEARGAEAFF.

V gene TRBV18 combines with J gene TRBJ1-4, with 7 positions matching TRBD1. The V and J ends lost 1 base and 2 bases, in that order; junction bases with no gene match: 4. The CDR3 covers 16 residues. Germline V gene data show CDR1 as KGHSH and CDR2 as LQKENI. CDR3 region: CASSPRGGSTNEKLFF. The CDR3 coding sequence is TGTGCCAGCTCACCACGAGGGGGCTCGACTAATGAAAAACTGTTTTTT.

A word on this clone: An end of the junction differs from the germline gene, which may be a read error. CDR3 amino acids: CASSSSLGQGGFGHF. Written as DNA, the CDR3 is TGTGCCAGTAGTTCCTCCTTGGGACAGGGTGGATTTGGGCACTTC. This chain joins TRBV19 and TRBJ1-2; TRBD1 matches at 9 bases. Germline V lookup: CDR1 LNHDA, CDR2 SQIVND (reference sequence). The CDR3 is 15 amino acids. Looking up the rest from reference TRBV19 and TRBJ1-2 gives the full variable domain: DGGITQSPKYLFRKEGQNVTLSCEQNLNHDAMYWYRQDPGQGLRLIYYSQIVNDFQKGDIAEGYSVSREKKESFPLTVTSAQKNPTAFYLCASSSSLGQGGFGHFGSGTRLTVV.

This clone came up once. This chain joins TRBV29-1 and TRBJ2-1; 13 bases line up with TRBD2. The CDR3 has 17 amino acids. Germline V gene lookup returns CDR1 SQVTM and CDR2 ANQGSEA. Trimming at V came to 2 bases and at J to 6 bases, leaving 10 bases not matched to a gene. The CDR3 DNA follows: TGCAGCGTTGAAAGCCTTTGGACTAGCGGGAGATCCAATGAGCAGTTCTTC. Protein sequence: CSVESLWTSGRSNEQFF.

The J gene is TRBJ2-5, the V gene TRBV5-1; a weak D match, TRBD1 (5 bases). Germline loops: CDR1 SGHRS, CDR2 YFSETQ. The CDR3 has 14 residues. The V end was cut by 0 bases, the J end by 7 bases, with 13 bases between. The CDR3 DNA is TGCGCCAGCAGCTTGGGGGCAGGGTCAGGGACCCAGTACTTC. It yields the protein CASSLGAGSGTQYF.

The chain joins TRBV7-9 to TRBJ2-1; 9 bases align to TRBD2. V was pared by 5 bases and J by 5 bases, with 10 bases of the junction left unmatched. The CDR3 covers 16 residues. Germline CDR1 SEHNR, CDR2 FQNEAQ (reference sequence). CDR3 loop: CASSIWAGGPDNEQFF. The CDR3 bases are TGTGCCAGCAGCATCTGGGCGGGAGGGCCCGACAATGAGCAGTTCTTC.

This clone was detected a few times. The rearrangement uses TRBV7-8 and TRBJ2-1; TRBD2 matches 14 bases. The ends lost 4 bases at V and 6 bases at J; junction bases unmatched: 8. Per the germline V gene, CDR1 is SGHVS and CDR2 is FQNEAQ. The CDR3 consists of 17 residues. CDR3 sequence: CASSSGTSGSSFNEQFF. Written as DNA, the CDR3 is TGTGCCAGCAGCTCCGGGACTAGCGGGAGTTCATTCAATGAGCAGTTCTTC.

The gene calls are TRBV27 and TRBJ2-7; 8 nucleotides match TRBD1. CDR1 is MNHEY, CDR2 SMNVEV, per germline (reference sequence). V was clipped by 6 bases and J by 1 base; unmatched bases: 8. The CDR3 consists of 15 residues. The CDR3, as DNA: TGTGCCAGCAGATCTCGTTGGGACAGGTCCTACGAGCAGTACTTC. Protein sequence: CASRSRWDRSYEQYF.

The genes are TRBV4-1 and TRBJ1-4; 7 nucleotides match TRBD1. This CDR3 spans 16 amino acids. Losses at the gene ends were 1 base for V and 4 bases for J; bases not matched to a gene: 6. Germline CDR1 MGHRA, CDR2 YSYEKL. The CDR3 DNA sequence: TGCGCCAGCAGCCAAGTACAGGGGAAGCTTAATGAAAAACTGTTTTTT. This gives the protein CASSQVQGKLNEKLFF.

This clone showed up just a few times. The chain combines TRBV19 with TRBJ2-3; D is unresolved. Trimming took 1 base from V and 3 from J, leaving 14 bases between them. The CDR3 totals 16 residues. The germline gives CDR1 LNHDA, CDR2 SQIVND (reference sequence). The CDR3 DNA sequence: TGTGCCAGTAGTATAGGCCCCCTAGTTTTGACAGATACGCAGTATTTT. Its protein is CASSIGPLVLTDTQYF.

The CDR3 DNA sequence: TGTGCCAGCAGCCCTAAGGTGGGGGGACAGCGACAGCCCCAGCATTTT. Protein product: CASSPKVGGQRQPQHF. This sequence joins TRBV7-8 and TRBJ1-5; 7 nucleotides align to TRBD1. From germline, CDR1 is SGHVS and CDR2 FQNEAQ. CDR3 length: 16 residues. V shed 5 bases, J shed 7 bases, and the junction held 14 bases outside the gene matches.

The rearrangement joins TRBV7-9 to TRBJ2-5; D ambiguous. This CDR3 is built from 13 residues. The V end was cut by 3 bases, the J end by 4 bases, with 9 bases between. From germline, CDR1 is SEHNR and CDR2 FQNEAQ (reference sequence). This chain's CDR3 is CASSFIMAETQYF. CDR3 in DNA: TGTGCCAGCAGCTTCATTATGGCAGAGACCCAGTACTTC.

The rearrangement links TRBV10-1 to TRBJ2-1; D remains ambiguous. The CDR3 totals 13 residues. Germline-derived CDR1 and CDR2 are WNHNN and SYGVQD (reference sequence). The V gene lost 3 bases and the J gene lost 5 bases, with 8 bases spanning the gap. The CDR3 coding sequence is TGCGCCAGCAGTGAACCCAGGAACAATGAGCAGTTCTTC. Translation: CASSEPRNNEQFF.

This sequence joins TRBV4-1 and TRBJ2-1; D not certain. CDR3 length: 15 amino acids. Trimming pared 2 bases from V and 5 bases from J, leaving 13 bases between. From germline, CDR1 is MGHRA and CDR2 YSYEKL. The CDR3, as DNA: TGCGCCAGCAGCCAAAGAACGTCGACAAACAATGAGCAGTTCTTC. The encoded protein is CASSQRTSTNNEQFF.

The gene calls are TRBV7-2 and TRBJ2-2; 8 positions agree with TRBD1. The CDR3 consists of 15 residues. Unmatched junction bases numbered 8, after V lost 5 bases and J lost 6 bases. CDR1 and CDR2 from the germline V gene are SGHTA and FQGNSA. CDR3 loop: CASSPRTGIAGELFF. The CDR3 nucleotides are TGTGCCAGCAGCCCAAGGACAGGGATCGCCGGGGAGCTGTTTTTT.

This sequence joins TRBV11-2 and TRBJ2-7, with TRBD2 matching 7 bases. CDR3 length: 16 amino acids. V was pared by 0 bases and J by 5 bases, with 10 bases of the junction left unmatched. Germline values: CDR1 SGHAT, CDR2 FQNNGV. In DNA, the CDR3 is TGTGCCAGCAGCTTAGACCGACTAGCAGGGATCAACGAGCAGTACTTC. This translates into CASSLDRLAGINEQYF.

The V and J genes are TRBV27 and TRBJ2-4, with 7 bases aligning to TRBD1. This CDR3 contains 15 residues. CDR1 is MNHEY and CDR2 is SMNVEV in the germline V gene (reference sequence). With V trimmed by 0 bases and J by 4 bases, 3 bases remained unmatched. CDR3 bases: TGTGCCAGCAGTTTATCGGGACAGCAGAAAAACATTCAGTACTTC. It codes for CASSLSGQQKNIQYF.

V and J are TRBV28 and TRBJ2-5; a weak D match, TRBD1 (8 bases). Germline CDR1 MDHEN, CDR2 SYDVKM. The CDR3 has 12 residues. V was trimmed by 5 bases and J by 9 bases, leaving 13 bases between them. The CDR3: CASSIQGGPQYF. As DNA, the CDR3 is TGTGCCAGCAGTATACAGGGGGGGCCCCAGTACTTC.

CDR3 nucleotide sequence: TGTGCCAGCAGTGATAGGACAGGGAAATACGAGCAGTACTTC. Residues: CASSDRTGKYEQYF. This sequence joins TRBV6-1 and TRBJ2-5; TRBD1 aligns across 8 bases. Near its end, the DNA agrees better with TRBJ2-7, so the J call may be wrong. The V gene's germline CDR1 is MNHNS and CDR2 SASEGT. This CDR3 is 14 amino acids long.

This clone has a single count. V is TRBV19 and J is TRBJ2-1; 9 bases fit TRBD2. This CDR3 region has 14 residues. J was trimmed by 8 bases and V by 6 bases; bases with no gene match: 8. Germline V gene data show CDR1 as LNHDA and CDR2 as SQIVND (reference sequence). CDR3 residues: CASREGLAGDEQFF. DNA for the CDR3: TGTGCCAGTAGGGAGGGACTAGCCGGCGATGAGCAGTTCTTC.

V is TRBV6-1 and J is TRBJ1-3; 7 bases are a match to TRBD1. Unmatched junction bases numbered 6, after V lost 10 bases and J lost 0 bases. This CDR3 contains 14 residues. Germline V gives CDR1 MNHNS, CDR2 SASEGT. The CDR3 DNA sequence: TGTGCCAAGACAGGGAAAATCTCTGGAAACACCATATATTTT. It translates to CAKTGKISGNTIYF.

The table lists this clone with a few counts. The chain is built from TRBV2 and TRBJ2-2; D is unclear. Between the trimmed V and J ends, which lost 1 base and 5 bases, there was a span of 5 bases. Germline V CDR1 and CDR2: SNHLY, FYNNEI. The CDR3 is made up of 13 amino acids. The CDR3 reads CASSEDRTGELFF. The CDR3 bases are TGTGCCAGCAGTGAAGATCGGACCGGGGAGCTGTTTTTT.